This entry features one T cell receptor (beta chain) sequence. Its antigen is still unknown. The data stem from a study of blood T cells in healthy people across ages. Study-wide results and limits: Any conclusive comparison of naive versus antigen-experienced cells was prevented by using unsorted PBMCs.

Then a second PCR, running roughly 6 to 12 cycles, was carried out with a sample-barcoded 5' primer and a J-beta primer mix. TCRdb reprocessed the 5' RACE reads with MiXCR, giving one entry per CDR3 protein. There are 750,000 to 1,000,000 distinct CDR3 sequences in the sample; almost 30% occur only once, and roughly 10% lies in the top ten. The authors drew 8.5 to 10 milliliters of peripheral blood from each donor. Isolation per sample recovered at least 6 million PBMCs. Samples each had at least 6 micrograms of total RNA extracted. CDR1 is MNHEY and CDR2 is SMNVEV in the germline V gene (reference sequence). The V end lost 8 bases, the J end lost 5 bases, and 10 bases lay between the germline ends. The CDR3 extends over 11 amino acids. This sample was also put to use in a study of T cells of mothers and their children.

The receptor's source is a woman in her 40s in good health. The sample comprised blood. The genes are TRBV27 and TRBJ2-7; D is possibly TRBD2 (6 bases). The CDR3 sequence: CASGGLHEQYF. CDR3 in DNA: TGTGCCAGCGGGGGGTTGCACGAGCAGTACTTC.